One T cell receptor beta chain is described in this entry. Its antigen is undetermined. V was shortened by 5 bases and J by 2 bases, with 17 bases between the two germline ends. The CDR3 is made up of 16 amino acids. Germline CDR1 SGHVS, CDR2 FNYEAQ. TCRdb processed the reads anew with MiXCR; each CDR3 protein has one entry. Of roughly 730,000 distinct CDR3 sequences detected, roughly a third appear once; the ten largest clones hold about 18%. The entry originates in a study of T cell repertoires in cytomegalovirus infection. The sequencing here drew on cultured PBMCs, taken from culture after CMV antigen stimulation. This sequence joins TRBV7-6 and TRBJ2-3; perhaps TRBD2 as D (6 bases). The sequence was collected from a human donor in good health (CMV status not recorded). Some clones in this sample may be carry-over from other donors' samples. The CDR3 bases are TGTGCCAGCAGCCTCAAAAGAGGAGGGGACACAGATACGCAGTATTTT. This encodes CASSLKRGGDTDTQYF.